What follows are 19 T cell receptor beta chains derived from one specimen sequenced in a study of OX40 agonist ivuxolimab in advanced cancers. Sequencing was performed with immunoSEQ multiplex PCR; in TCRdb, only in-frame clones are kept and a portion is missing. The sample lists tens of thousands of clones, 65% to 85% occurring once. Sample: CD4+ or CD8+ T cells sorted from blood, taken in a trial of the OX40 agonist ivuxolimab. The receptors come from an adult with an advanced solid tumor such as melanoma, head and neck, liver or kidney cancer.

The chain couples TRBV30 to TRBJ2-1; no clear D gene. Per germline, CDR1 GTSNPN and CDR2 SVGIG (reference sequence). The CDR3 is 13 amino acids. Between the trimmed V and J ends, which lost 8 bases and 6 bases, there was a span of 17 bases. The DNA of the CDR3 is TGTGCCGCCCAACTGATGGCAATCAATGAGCAGTTCTTC. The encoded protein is CAAQLMAINEQFF. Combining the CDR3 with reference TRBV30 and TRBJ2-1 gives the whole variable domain SQTIHQWPATLVQPVGSPLSLECTVEGTSNPNLYWYRQAAGRGLQLLFYSVGIGQISSEVPQNLSASRPQDRQFILSSKKLLLSDSGFYLCAAQLMAINEQFFGPGTRLTVL.

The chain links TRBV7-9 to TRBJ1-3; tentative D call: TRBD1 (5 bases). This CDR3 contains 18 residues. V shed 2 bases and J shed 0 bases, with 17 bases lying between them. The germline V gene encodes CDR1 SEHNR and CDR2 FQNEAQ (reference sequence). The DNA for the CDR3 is TGTGCCAGCAGCTTACCGCGCCTCGGGACGGACTCTGGAAACACCATATATTTT. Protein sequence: CASSLPRLGTDSGNTIYF.

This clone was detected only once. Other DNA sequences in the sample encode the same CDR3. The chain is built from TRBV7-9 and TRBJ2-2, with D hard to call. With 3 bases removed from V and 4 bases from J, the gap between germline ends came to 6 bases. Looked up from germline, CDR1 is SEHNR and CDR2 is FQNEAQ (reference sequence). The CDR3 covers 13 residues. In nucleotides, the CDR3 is TGTGCCAGCAGCTTGGCGGTCACCGGGGAGCTGTTTTTT. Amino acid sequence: CASSLAVTGELFF.

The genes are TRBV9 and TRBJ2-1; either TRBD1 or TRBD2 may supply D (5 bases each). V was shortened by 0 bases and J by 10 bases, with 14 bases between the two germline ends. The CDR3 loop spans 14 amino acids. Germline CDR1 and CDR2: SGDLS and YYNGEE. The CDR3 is CASSVEVEAGEQFF. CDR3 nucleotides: TGTGCCAGCAGCGTAGAGGTGGAGGCAGGGGAGCAGTTCTTC.

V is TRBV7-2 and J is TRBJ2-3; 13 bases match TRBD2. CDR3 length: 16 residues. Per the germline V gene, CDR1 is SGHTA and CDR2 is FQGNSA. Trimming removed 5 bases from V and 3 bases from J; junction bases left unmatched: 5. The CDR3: CASSIRTSGRTDTQYF. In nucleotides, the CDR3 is TGTGCCAGCAGCATACGGACTAGCGGGAGAACAGATACGCAGTATTTT.

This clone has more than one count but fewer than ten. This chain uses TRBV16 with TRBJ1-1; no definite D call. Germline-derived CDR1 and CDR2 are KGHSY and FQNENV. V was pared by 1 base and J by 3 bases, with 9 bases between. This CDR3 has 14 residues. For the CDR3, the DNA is TGTGCCAGCAGCCAATTAAGGGATGACACTGAAGCTTTCTTT. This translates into CASSQLRDDTEAFF.

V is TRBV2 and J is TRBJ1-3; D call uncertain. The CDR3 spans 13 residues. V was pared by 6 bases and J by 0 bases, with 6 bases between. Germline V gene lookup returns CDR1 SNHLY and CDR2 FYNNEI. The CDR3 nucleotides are TGTGCCAGCAGGACGAGCTCTGGAAACACCATATATTTT. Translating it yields CASRTSSGNTIYF.

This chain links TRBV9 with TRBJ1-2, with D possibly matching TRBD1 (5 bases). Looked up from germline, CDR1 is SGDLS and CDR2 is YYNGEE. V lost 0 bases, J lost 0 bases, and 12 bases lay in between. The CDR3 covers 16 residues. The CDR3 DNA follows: TGTGCCAGCAGCGTAGGGTTCGACAGATCTAACTATGGCTACACCTTC. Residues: CASSVGFDRSNYGYTF.

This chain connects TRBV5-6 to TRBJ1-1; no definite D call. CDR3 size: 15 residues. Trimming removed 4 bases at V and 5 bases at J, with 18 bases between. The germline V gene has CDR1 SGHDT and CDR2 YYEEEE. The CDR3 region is CASSQTRALRTEAFF. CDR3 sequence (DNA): TGTGCCAGCAGCCAAACCCGGGCCCTGCGGACTGAAGCTTTCTTT.

The CDR3 reads CASSVEGNTIYF. The CDR3 DNA reads TGCGCCAGCAGTGTGGAGGGAAACACCATATATTTT. The chain has TRBV10-2 and TRBJ1-3, with no clear D. CDR1 WSHSY and CDR2 SAAADI come from the germline V gene. This CDR3 has 12 amino acids. V lost 4 bases, J lost 4 bases, and 5 bases lay in between.

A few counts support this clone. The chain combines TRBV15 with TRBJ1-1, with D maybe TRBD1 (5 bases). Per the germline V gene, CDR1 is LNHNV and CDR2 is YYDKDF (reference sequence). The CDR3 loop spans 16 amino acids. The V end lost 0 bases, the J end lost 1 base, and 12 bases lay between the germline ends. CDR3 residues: CATSRESGTGNTEAFF. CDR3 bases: TGTGCCACCAGCAGAGAATCCGGGACGGGGAACACTGAAGCTTTCTTT.

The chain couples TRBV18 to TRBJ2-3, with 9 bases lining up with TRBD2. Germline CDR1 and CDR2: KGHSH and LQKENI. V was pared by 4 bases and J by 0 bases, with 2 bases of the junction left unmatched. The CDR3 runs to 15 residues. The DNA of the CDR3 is TGTGCCAGCTCACTGCTAGCGGGGAGCACAGATACGCAGTATTTT. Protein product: CASSLLAGSTDTQYF. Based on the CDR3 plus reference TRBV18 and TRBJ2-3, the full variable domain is NAGVMQNPRHLVRRRGQEARLRCSPMKGHSHVYWYRQLPEEGLKFMVYLQKENIIDESGMPKERFSAEFPKEGPSILRIQQVVRGDSAAYFCASSLLAGSTDTQYFGPGTRLTVL.

The CDR3 coding sequence is TGTGCCAGCAGCGCAGCAGGGACAGGGCACTATGGCTACACCTTC. It encodes CASSAAGTGHYGYTF. The chain joins TRBV5-5 to TRBJ1-2, with 9 nucleotides matching TRBD1. CDR3 length equals 15 residues. Unmatched junction bases numbered 7, after V lost 4 bases and J lost 3 bases. Germline CDR1 reads SGHKS; CDR2 reads YYEKEE (reference sequence). The full variable domain, rest sourced from reference TRBV5-5 and TRBJ1-2, is DAGVTQSPTHLIKTRGQQVTLRCSPISGHKSVSWYQQVLGQGPQFIFQYYEKEERGRGNFPDRFSARQFPNYSSELNVNALLLGDSALYLCASSAAGTGHYGYTFGSGTRLTVV.

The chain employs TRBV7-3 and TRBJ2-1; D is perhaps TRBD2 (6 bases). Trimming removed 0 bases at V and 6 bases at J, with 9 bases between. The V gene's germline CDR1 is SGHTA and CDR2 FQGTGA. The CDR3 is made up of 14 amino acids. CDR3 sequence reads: CASSLTGTPNEQFF. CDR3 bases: TGTGCCAGCAGCTTAACCGGGACTCCCAATGAGCAGTTCTTC.

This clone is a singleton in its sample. DNA of the CDR3: TGTGCCAGCAGCCTCACGTTCGGGGGAAGCGCGTTCAATGAGCAGTTCTTC. It encodes CASSLTFGGSAFNEQFF. The chain employs TRBV5-5 and TRBJ2-1; D may be TRBD2 (6 bases). The V and J ends lost 4 bases and 6 bases respectively, with 23 bases between them. The CDR3 is made up of 17 amino acids. Germline assignment: CDR1 SGHKS and CDR2 YYEKEE (reference sequence).

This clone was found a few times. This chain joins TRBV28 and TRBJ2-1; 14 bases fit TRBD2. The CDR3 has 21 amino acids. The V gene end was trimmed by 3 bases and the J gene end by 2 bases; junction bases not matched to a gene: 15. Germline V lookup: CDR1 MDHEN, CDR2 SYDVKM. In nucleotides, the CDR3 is TGTGCCAGCAGTTTTTTTACTAGGACTAGCGGGAGGCTCTCCACCTACAATGAGCAGTTCTTC. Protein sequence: CASSFFTRTSGRLSTYNEQFF.

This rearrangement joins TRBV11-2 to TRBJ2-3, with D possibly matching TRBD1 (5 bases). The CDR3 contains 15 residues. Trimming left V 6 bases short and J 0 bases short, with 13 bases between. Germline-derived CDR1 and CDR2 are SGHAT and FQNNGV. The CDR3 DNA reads TGTGCCAGCAGGCCAGAAGGGGAAAGCACAGATACGCAGTATTTT. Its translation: CASRPEGESTDTQYF.

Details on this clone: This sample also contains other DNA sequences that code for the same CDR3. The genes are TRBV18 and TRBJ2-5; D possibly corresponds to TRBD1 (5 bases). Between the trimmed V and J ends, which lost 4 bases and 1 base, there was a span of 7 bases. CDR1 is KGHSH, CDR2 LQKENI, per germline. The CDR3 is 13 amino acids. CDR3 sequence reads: CASSRQSQETQYF. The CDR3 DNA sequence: TGTGCCAGCTCACGACAGAGCCAAGAGACCCAGTACTTC.

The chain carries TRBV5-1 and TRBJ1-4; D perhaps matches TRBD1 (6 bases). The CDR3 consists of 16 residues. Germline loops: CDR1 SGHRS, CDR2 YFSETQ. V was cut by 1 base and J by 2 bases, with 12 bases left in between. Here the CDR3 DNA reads TGCGCCAGCAGCTTGACAGGGACAAGTACTAATGAAAAACTGTTTTTT. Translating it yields CASSLTGTSTNEKLFF.